Detailed here is one T cell receptor beta chain. Its antigen is undetermined. The germline CDR1 and CDR2 sequences are LNHDA and SQIVND (reference sequence). The V and J ends lost 4 bases and 2 bases respectively, with 12 bases between them. This CDR3 region has 14 residues. Every isolated RNA sample was fully reverse transcribed, so sequencing captured expressed TCRB transcripts. Some clones are missing from TCRdb's copy, which holds only in-frame ones; the method was immunoSEQ multiplex PCR. The sample yields around 53,000 clones, 60% to 70% seen once. This specimen belongs to a study of beta chain features in type 1 diabetes. Study-wide results and limits: Shorter TCRB CDR3s, moderately but significantly so, were found in Type 1 diabetes patients in all four CD4+ subsets.

Researchers reported sorting CD4+ naive, central memory, regulatory and stem cell-like memory cells via CD45RO/CCR7/CD25/CD127/CD95/CD27. The clonotype was recovered from a woman aged 25 to 45 with type 1 diabetes. The chain recombines TRBV19 with TRBJ2-7; TRBD2 might be the D (6 bases). The source material was stem cell memory CD4+ T cells from blood. The CDR3 coding sequence is TGTGCCAGTAGTAGTGCTAGCGCCCCCTACGAGCAGTACTTC. Its protein product is CASSSASAPYEQYF. Based on the CDR3 plus reference TRBV19 and TRBJ2-7, the full variable domain is DGGITQSPKYLFRKEGQNVTLSCEQNLNHDAMYWYRQDPGQGLRLIYYSQIVNDFQKGDIAEGYSVSREKKESFPLTVTSAQKNPTAFYLCASSSASAPYEQYFGPGTRLTVT.